This T cell receptor beta chain was sequenced for a study of blood T cell repertoires in COVID-19. The wider study: From T cells, B-cell-depleted T cells, or PBMCs came the material, which was cDNA or gDNA.

CDR1 is SGHAT, CDR2 FQNNGV, per germline. CDR3 length: 16 amino acids. The V segment lost 7 bases and the J segment 4 bases; nucleotides outside the gene matches: 13. Authors' analysis steps: It was from reference gene primer amplification that nucleated cell counts were estimated. Repertoires were generated with immunoSEQ multiplex PCR, while TCRdb's copy carries only in-frame clones and drops some. V and J calls and clone size are given by that table; D and trimming were obtained from the DNA. The sample includes about 140,000 clones, around nine tenths seen only once; the top ten take more than 4%.

The J gene is TRBJ1-2, the V gene TRBV11-2; TRBD1 aligns across 9 bases. Sequencing was carried out using peripheral blood. The TCR originated in a woman in her thirties or forties with acute or convalescent COVID-19. The CDR3 nucleotides are TGTGCCAGCACCAAGCAGGGGACAGGGCGAATCTATGGCTACACCTTC. It codes for CASTKQGTGRIYGYTF.